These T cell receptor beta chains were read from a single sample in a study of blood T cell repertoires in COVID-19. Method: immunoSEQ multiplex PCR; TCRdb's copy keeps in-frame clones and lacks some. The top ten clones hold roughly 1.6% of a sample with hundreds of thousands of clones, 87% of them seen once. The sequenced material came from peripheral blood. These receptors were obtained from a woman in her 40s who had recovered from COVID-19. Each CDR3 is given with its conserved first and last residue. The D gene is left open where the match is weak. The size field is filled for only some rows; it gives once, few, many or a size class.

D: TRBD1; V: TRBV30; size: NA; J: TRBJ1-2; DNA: TGTGCCTGGAAGGAAGAGGGGGCGCGGTATGGCTACACCTTC; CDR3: CAWKEEGARYGYTF
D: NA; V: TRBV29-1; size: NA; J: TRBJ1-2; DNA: TGCAGCGTTGTAGTTGGGGGCGGTGGCTACACCTTC; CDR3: CSVVVGGGGYTF
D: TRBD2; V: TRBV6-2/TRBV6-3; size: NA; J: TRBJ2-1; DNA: TGTGCCAGCAGTTACACTAGCGGGAGCAATGAGCAGTTCTTC; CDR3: CASSYTSGSNEQFF
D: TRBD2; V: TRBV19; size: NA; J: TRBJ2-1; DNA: TGTGCCAGTAGTATCGGTTTGCTAGCGGGGGGCCCCACCTACAATGAGCAGTTCTTC; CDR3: CASSIGLLAGGPTYNEQFF
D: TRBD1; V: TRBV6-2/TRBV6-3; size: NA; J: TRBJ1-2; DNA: TGTGCCAGCAGCCCCTGGGACAGCTCAGACGGGGGCTACACCTTC; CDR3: CASSPWDSSDGGYTF
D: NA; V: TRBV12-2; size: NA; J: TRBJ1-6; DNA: TGTGCAAGTCGCTTAGGCAGGGAGGATTCACCCCTCCACTTT; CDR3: CASRLGREDSPLHF
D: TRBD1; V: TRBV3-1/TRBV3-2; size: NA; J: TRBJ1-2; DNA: TGTGCCAGCAGCCAAGGGGGGACAGGGGCTCCGGATGGCTACACCTTC; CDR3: CASSQGGTGAPDGYTF
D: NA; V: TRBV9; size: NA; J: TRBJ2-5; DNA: TGTGCCAGCAGCGTAGGGACAGCCCCTAGCACGGAGACCCAGTACTTC; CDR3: CASSVGTAPSTETQYF
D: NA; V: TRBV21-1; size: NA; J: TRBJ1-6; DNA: TGTGCCAGCAGCTTGGGACAGGGAATGTACCGAGTGTCACCCCTCCACTTT; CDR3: CASSLGQGMYRVSPLHF
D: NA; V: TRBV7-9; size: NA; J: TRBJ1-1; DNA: TGTGCCAGCAGCCCCCGCCGGGGGGTGAACACTGAAGCTTTCTTT; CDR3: CASSPRRGVNTEAFF
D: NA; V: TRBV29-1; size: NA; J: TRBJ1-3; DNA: TGCAGCGTTGAGAGCCAGGGGAGTAACACCATATATTTT; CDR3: CSVESQGSNTIYF
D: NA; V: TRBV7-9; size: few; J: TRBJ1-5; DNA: TGTGCCAGCACCAAACAGGGATTTTATCAGCCCCAGCATTTT; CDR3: CASTKQGFYQPQHF
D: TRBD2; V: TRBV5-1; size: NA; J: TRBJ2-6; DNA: TGCGCCAGCAGCCCGGGAGGGACTGGGGCCAACGTCCTGACTTTC; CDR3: CASSPGGTGANVLTF
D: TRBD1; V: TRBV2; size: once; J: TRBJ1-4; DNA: TGTGCCAGCAGGGGACAGGGGGGACCTAATGAAAAACTGTTTTTT; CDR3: CASRGQGGPNEKLFF
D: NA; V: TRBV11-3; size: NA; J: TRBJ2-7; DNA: TGTGCCAGCAGCAGGGGGACGGGTGAGCAGTACTTC; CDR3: CASSRGTGEQYF
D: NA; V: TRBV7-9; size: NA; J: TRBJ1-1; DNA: TGTGCCAGCAGCCCAGTTGGCGGTACAGGGCCCGGAGCTTTCTTT; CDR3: CASSPVGGTGPGAFF
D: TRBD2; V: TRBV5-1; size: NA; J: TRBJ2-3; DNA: TGCGCCAGCAGCTTCCCGCTAGCGGGGGACACAGATACGCAGTATTTT; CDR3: CASSFPLAGDTDTQYF
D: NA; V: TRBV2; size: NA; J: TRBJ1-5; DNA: TGTGCCAGCAGTGATAAGGGGCGAGATCAGCCCCAGCATTTT; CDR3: CASSDKGRDQPQHF
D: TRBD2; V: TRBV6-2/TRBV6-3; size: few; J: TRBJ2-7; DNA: TGTGCCAGCAGTTACTCGACTAGCGGGGGGCTCCCCTCCTACGAGCAGTACTTC; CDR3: CASSYSTSGGLPSYEQYF
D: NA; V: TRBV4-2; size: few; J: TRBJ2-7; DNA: TGTGCCAGCAGCCAACAGGGACACCGAATCTACGAGCAGTACTTC; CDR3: CASSQQGHRIYEQYF
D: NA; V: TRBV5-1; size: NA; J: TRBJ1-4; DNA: TGCGCCAGCAGCAGAGCCCAAGAATTCGAAAAACTGTTTTTT; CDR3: CASSRAQEFEKLFF
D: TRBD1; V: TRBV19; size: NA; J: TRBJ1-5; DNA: TGTGCCAGTAGTACCCGGGACAGGGGATGGCAGCCCCAGCATTTT; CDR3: CASSTRDRGWQPQHF
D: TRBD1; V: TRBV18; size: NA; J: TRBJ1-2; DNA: TGTGCCAGCTCACCTACAGGGGATTTGCGCGGCTACACCTTC; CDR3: CASSPTGDLRGYTF
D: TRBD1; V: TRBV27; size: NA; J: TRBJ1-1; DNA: TGTGCCAGCAGCCGACAGGGAACAGTCACTGAAGCTTTCTTT; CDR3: CASSRQGTVTEAFF
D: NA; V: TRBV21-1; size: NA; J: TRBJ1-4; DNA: TGTGCCAGCAGCGCCTACAGGGGTGGTGAAAAACTGTTTTTT; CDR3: CASSAYRGGEKLFF
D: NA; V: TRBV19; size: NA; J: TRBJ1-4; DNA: TGTGCCAGTAGTGGAGGCGGGCCCTCAGGGGTCGAAAAACTGTTTTTT; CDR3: CASSGGGPSGVEKLFF
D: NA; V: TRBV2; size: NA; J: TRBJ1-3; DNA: TGTGCCAGCAGTGTGGCGGGTGGCGGAAACACCATATATTTT; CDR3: CASSVAGGGNTIYF
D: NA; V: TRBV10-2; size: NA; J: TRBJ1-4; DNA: TGCGCCAGCAGTGAGTCCCCGGACAGCCCTCTAAAGCTGTTTTTT; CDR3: CASSESPDSPLKLFF
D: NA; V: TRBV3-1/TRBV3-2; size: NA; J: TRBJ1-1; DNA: TGTGCCAGCAGCCAAGGAGGGATGAACACTGAAGCTTTCTTT; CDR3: CASSQGGMNTEAFF
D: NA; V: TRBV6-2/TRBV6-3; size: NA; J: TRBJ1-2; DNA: TGTGCCAGCAGTTACGGAGGACCTGCACCCCCGGTATATGGCTACACCTTC; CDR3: CASSYGGPAPPVYGYTF
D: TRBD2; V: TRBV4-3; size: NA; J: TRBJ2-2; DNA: TGCGCCAGCAGCCAAGATCCGCGGGGGGGCACCGGGGAGCTGTTTTTT; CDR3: CASSQDPRGGTGELFF
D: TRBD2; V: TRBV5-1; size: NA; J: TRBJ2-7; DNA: TGCGCCAGCGCGTTAGCGGGGGGGGTCTACGAGCAGTACTTC; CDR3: CASALAGGVYEQYF
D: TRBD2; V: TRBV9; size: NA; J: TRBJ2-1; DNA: TGTGCCAGCAGCCCGAGCGGGGGGGCCTTACATGAGCAGTTCTTC; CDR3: CASSPSGGALHEQFF
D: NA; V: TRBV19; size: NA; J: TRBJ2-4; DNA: TGTGCCAGTAGTTCTCCGGGAACCCTAGCCAAAAACATTCAGTACTTC; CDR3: CASSSPGTLAKNIQYF
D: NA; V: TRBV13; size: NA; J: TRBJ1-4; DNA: TGTGCCAGCAGCTTAGGCCTAGGAGGGAATGAAAAACTGTTTTTT; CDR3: CASSLGLGGNEKLFF
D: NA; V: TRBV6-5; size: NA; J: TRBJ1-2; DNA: TGTGCCAGCAGTCCTGACAGTAACTATGGCTACACCTTC; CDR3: CASSPDSNYGYTF
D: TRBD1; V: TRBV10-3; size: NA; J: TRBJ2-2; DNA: TGTGCCACCGGGACAGGGGATACCGGGGAGCTGTTTTTT; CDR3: CATGTGDTGELFF
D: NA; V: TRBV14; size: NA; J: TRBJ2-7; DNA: TGTGCCAGCAGCCCATTATTGGCGGGGATGTCGGAGCAGTACTTC; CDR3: CASSPLLAGMSEQYF
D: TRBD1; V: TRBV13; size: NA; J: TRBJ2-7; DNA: TGTGCCAGCAGCTACTCCGGGACAGGGAGGTACGAGCAGTACTTC; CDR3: CASSYSGTGRYEQYF
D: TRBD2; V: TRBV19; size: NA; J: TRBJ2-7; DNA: TGTGCCAGTAGTAGCGGGGGTGCCTACGAGCAGTACTTC; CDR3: CASSSGGAYEQYF
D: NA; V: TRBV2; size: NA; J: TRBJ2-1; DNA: TGTGCCAGCAGTGATTCAGGGTACCGGAGTGAGCAGTTCTTC; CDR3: CASSDSGYRSEQFF
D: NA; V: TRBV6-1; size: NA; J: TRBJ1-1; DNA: TGTGCCAGCAGTGACACAGGGTACACTGAAGCTTTCTTT; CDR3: CASSDTGYTEAFF
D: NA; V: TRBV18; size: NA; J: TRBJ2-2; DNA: TGTGCCAGCTCACCACAGCAGGGCGGCGCCGGGGAGCTGTTTTTT; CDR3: CASSPQQGGAGELFF
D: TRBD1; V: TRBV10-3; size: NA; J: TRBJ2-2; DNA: TGTGCCATCAGTGAGACGAGGACAGGGGTCACCGGGGAGCTGTTTTTT; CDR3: CAISETRTGVTGELFF
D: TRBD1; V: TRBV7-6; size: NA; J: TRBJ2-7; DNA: TGTGCCAGCAGCTTAGGGACAGGGGGTGACTACGAGCAGTACTTC; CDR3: CASSLGTGGDYEQYF
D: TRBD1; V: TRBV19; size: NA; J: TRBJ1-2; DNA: TGTGCCAGTAGTACACGCCAGGGACAGGGGGGCTATGGCTACACCTTC; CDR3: CASSTRQGQGGYGYTF
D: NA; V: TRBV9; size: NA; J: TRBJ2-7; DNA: TGTGCCAGCAGCCCACAAGTCGGGGGCTACGAGCAGTACTTC; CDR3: CASSPQVGGYEQYF
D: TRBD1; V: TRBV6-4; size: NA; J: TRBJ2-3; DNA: TGTGCCAGCAGTGGGACAGGGGGCGCAGATACGCAGTATTTT; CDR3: CASSGTGGADTQYF
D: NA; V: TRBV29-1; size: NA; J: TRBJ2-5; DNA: TGCAGCGGGGCTCCCGGGTGGGGCATGAAAGAGACCCAGTACTTC; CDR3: CSGAPGWGMKETQYF
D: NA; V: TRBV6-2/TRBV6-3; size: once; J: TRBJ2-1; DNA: TGTGCCAGCATCCCTGGGACACTATACAATGAGCAGTTCTTC; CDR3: CASIPGTLYNEQFF
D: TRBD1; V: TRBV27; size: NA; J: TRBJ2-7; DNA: TGTGCCAGCAGTTTATACAGGGGAGCCGCTTACGAGCAGTACTTC; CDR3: CASSLYRGAAYEQYF
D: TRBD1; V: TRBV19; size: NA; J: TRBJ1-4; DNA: TGTGCCAGTAGATCAGACGGACAGGGAGTTAAGGATGAAAAACTGTTTTTT; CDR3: CASRSDGQGVKDEKLFF